The TCR beta chain under discussion was sequenced for a study of blood T cell repertoires in COVID-19. Overall study context: Italy, Spain and the United States were the sources of the convalescent and acute COVID-19 samples.

In the original processing: Amplifying reference gene primers gave estimates of nucleated cell counts. The protocol was immunoSEQ multiplex PCR, while the TCRdb copy is restricted to in-frame clones and leaves out a portion. V and J calls and clone size come straight from that table; D and trimming were deduced from the DNA. There are 230,000 or so clones in the sample; around nine tenths occur only once, and about 15% lies in the top ten. Participants, 18 to 89 years old, spanned about two dozen US areas. Cohorts were determined from participant-reported clinical history. This CDR3 is 15 amino acids long. The V gene lost 8 bases and the J gene lost 2 bases, with 19 bases spanning the gap. Germline values: CDR1 LNHDA, CDR2 SQIVND (reference sequence).

This rearrangement joins TRBV19 to TRBJ2-7, with a possible D match to TRBD2 (6 bases). This clonotype was sampled from a woman in her forties or fifties with acute COVID-19. The material sequenced was PBMCs or T cells enriched from blood (not recorded which). The CDR3 region is CASGAGRLPPYEQYF. In DNA form, the CDR3 reads TGTGCCAGTGGCGCGGGACGCCTTCCTCCCTACGAGCAGTACTTC.